The 13 T cell receptor beta chains listed next were all sequenced from one sample in a study of PD-1 blockade in classical Hodgkin lymphoma. After autologous stem cell transplantation all patients relapsed, and prior brentuximab vedotin exposure differed between cohorts. Sequenced by immunoSEQ multiplex PCR; TCRdb stores in-frame clones only, minus some. Of 9,500 to 10,000 clones in the sample, about 90% were seen once. This sample comprised peripheral blood mononuclear cells (PBMCs), obtained at baseline. These receptors were taken from a human donor with classical Hodgkin lymphoma.

The rearrangement links TRBV6-1 to TRBJ1-5; D may be TRBD1 (6 bases). There are 15 residues in the CDR3. Germline loops: CDR1 MNHNS, CDR2 SASEGT. Trimming took 6 bases from V and 1 from J, leaving 13 bases between them. The DNA for the CDR3 is TGTGCCAGCAGCGCCACAGGGACGAGCAATCAGCCCCAGCATTTT. This encodes CASSATGTSNQPQHF.

V usage is TRBV11-2 and J usage is TRBJ2-5, with TRBD2 matching over 9 bases. The J call may be in error: the DNA end matches TRBJ2-7 better. Germline assignment: CDR1 SGHAT and CDR2 FQNNGV. The CDR3 sequence is 14 residues long. DNA of the CDR3: TGTGCCAGCAGCCCGATAGCGGGAGCGAGCGAGCAGTACTTC. Residues: CASSPIAGASEQYF.

V usage is TRBV11-3 and J usage is TRBJ2-7; 8 nucleotides align to TRBD2. With 4 bases clipped from V and 9 bases from J, the junction kept 20 bases outside the gene matches. Germline loops: CDR1 SGHNT, CDR2 YENEEA. The CDR3 is 17 residues long. The CDR3 DNA follows: TGTGCCAGCAGCTCACTGCCGACCCAAAGCGGGAGTTTTCGGCAGTACTTC. As protein: CASSSLPTQSGSFRQYF.

The chain joins TRBV5-8 to TRBJ2-7; 7 bases align to TRBD1. V shed 4 bases, J shed 11 bases, and the junction held 15 bases outside the gene matches. The CDR3 is 14 amino acids. Germline V gene lookup returns CDR1 SGHTS and CDR2 YDEGEE. CDR3 residues: CASSLYRDSPGEYF. The CDR3 DNA reads as TGTGCCAGCAGCCTTTACCGGGACAGCCCCGGCGAGTACTTC.

This clone was observed once. The genes are TRBV9 and TRBJ2-1; the D is unclear. Germline-derived CDR1 and CDR2 are SGDLS and YYNGEE. The CDR3 is 16 amino acids. Trimming shortened V by 0 bases and J by 0 bases, and 10 bases separated the two germline ends. CDR3 sequence (DNA): TGTGCCAGCAGCGTAGAAGGCGCAAACTCCTACAATGAGCAGTTCTTC. Translated: CASSVEGANSYNEQFF.

This clone came up once. The chain joins TRBV5-1 to TRBJ2-3; tentatively, D is TRBD2 (6 bases). V was pared by 5 bases and J by 3 bases, with 13 bases between. The CDR3 covers 14 residues. Germline CDR1 reads SGHRS; CDR2 reads YFSETQ. The CDR3 reads CASRTFGGTDTQYF. CDR3 in DNA: TGCGCCAGCAGGACCTTCGGGGGAACAGATACGCAGTATTTT.

The V call is TRBV5-6, the J call TRBJ2-7, with 7 bases fitting TRBD2. Unmatched junction bases numbered 9, after V lost 5 bases and J lost 4 bases. Germline V gene sequence: CDR1 SGHDT, CDR2 YYEEEE. This CDR3 is 14 amino acids long. CDR3 DNA sequence: TGTGCCAGCAGTCCCGCGGGAGCGGCTTACGAGCAGTACTTC. Amino acid sequence: CASSPAGAAYEQYF.

The genes are TRBV5-4 and TRBJ2-1, with D uncertain. Germline V gene lookup returns CDR1 SGHNT and CDR2 YYREEE (reference sequence). This CDR3 has 13 residues. Trimming removed 4 bases from V and 8 bases from J, with 13 bases in between. The CDR3 DNA reads as TGTGCCAGCAGCCACAAGGCCCTGGATGAGCAGTTCTTC. It is translated as CASSHKALDEQFF.

This CDR3 is CAISGRAPGGQNIQYF. The CDR3, as DNA: TGTGCCATCAGTGGAAGGGCCCCAGGGGGCCAAAACATTCAGTACTTC. The J gene is TRBJ2-4, the V gene TRBV10-3; 8 nucleotides match TRBD1. Germline assignment: CDR1 ENHRY and CDR2 SYGVKD. The CDR3 sequence is 16 residues long. V shed 4 bases and J 5 bases; nucleotides not matched to a gene: 10.

The chain links TRBV4-1 to TRBJ2-7, with TRBD2 identical over 13 bases. CDR3 length equals 15 residues. With V trimmed by 5 bases and J by 7 bases, 8 bases remained unmatched. CDR1 is MGHRA, CDR2 YSYEKL, per germline. The CDR3 reads CASSSGLAGTGEQYF. CDR3 DNA: TGCGCCAGCAGCTCGGGACTAGCGGGAACGGGGGAGCAGTACTTC.

This sequence joins TRBV18 and TRBJ2-7; either TRBD1 or TRBD2 may supply D (5 bases each). Per the germline V gene, CDR1 is KGHSH and CDR2 is LQKENI. V lost 3 bases, J lost 7 bases, and 25 bases lay in between. The CDR3 is 17 amino acids. Here the CDR3 DNA reads TGTGCCAGCTCACCTACTACTGGACTGGGGCACATGAGTGAGCAGTACTTC. Protein sequence: CASSPTTGLGHMSEQYF.

The chain employs TRBV6-1 and TRBJ1-4; D may be TRBD1 (6 bases). The V end lost 6 bases, the J end lost 8 bases, and 19 bases lay between the germline ends. The CDR3 spans 15 residues. Per the germline V gene, CDR1 is MNHNS and CDR2 is SASEGT. CDR3 amino acids: CASSEVTGSDEKLFF. CDR3 nucleotides: TGTGCCAGCAGCGAGGTTACAGGGTCGGACGAAAAACTGTTTTTT.

V is TRBV6-5 and J is TRBJ1-1; 7 nucleotides match TRBD1. The germline gives CDR1 MNHEY, CDR2 SVGAGI. V dropped 1 base and J dropped 4; count of bases not matched to a gene: 6. CDR3 length: 15 residues. Here the CDR3 DNA reads TGTGCCAGCAGTTACTTGGGCAGGGGGGGCACTGAAGCTTTCTTT. Protein sequence: CASSYLGRGGTEAFF.